Sequencing of this T cell receptor (beta chain) was carried out in a study of early T cells in non-severe SARS-CoV-2 infection. Turning to the study itself: Whole-blood bulk RNA, unsorted, was sequenced, and chains were unpaired.

Overall study findings and caveats: Sequences matched to VDJdb favored anti-spike CD8 responses, while private and CD4 specificities were missed.

About this clonotype: Its cognate antigen is unknown.

Individual cDNA molecules received unique molecular identifiers. One entry per CDR3 protein, called by TCRdb with MiXCR from the 5' RACE reads. The sample has 65,000 to 80,000 distinct CDR3 sequences; roughly an eighth are singletons. CDR3 length: 15 amino acids. V shed 3 bases and J 6 bases; nucleotides not matched to a gene: 11. The V gene's germline CDR1 is SGHRS and CDR2 YFSETQ. Sequencing used whole blood. The TCR sequence derives from an adult who was a healthcare worker with PCR-confirmed SARS-CoV-2 infection or an uninfected control (not recorded which). The chain has TRBV5-1 and TRBJ2-7, with 8 bases aligning to TRBD1. The CDR3 sequence is CASSSSALDRAEQYF. DNA of the CDR3: TGCGCCAGCAGCTCTTCGGCGTTGGACAGGGCCGAGCAGTACTTC.